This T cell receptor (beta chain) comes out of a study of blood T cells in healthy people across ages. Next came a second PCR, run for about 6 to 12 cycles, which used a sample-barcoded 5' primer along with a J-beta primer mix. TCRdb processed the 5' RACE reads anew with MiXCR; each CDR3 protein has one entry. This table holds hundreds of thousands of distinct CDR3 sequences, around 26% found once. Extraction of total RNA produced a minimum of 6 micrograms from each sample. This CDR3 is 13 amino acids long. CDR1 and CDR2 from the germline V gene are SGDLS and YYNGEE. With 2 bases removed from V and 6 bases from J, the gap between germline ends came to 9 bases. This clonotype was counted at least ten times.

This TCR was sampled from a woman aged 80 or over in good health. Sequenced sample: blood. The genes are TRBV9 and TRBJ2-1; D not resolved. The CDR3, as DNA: TGTGCCAGCAGCGTGAAGCCTAGCAATGAGCAGTTCTTC. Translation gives CASSVKPSNEQFF.